This T cell receptor (beta chain) came from a study of human T cells and chemical hapten exposure. Whole-study context: A roughly 2 cm by roughly 2 cm inner upper arm patch received 2% DPC for sensitization. Study conclusions and caveats: Expanded TCRs grouped into significantly more large CDR3 similarity clusters than controls produced.

About this clonotype: Its antigen is unidentified.

This CDR3 region has 14 residues. The germline gives CDR1 MNHEY, CDR2 SVGAGI. V lost 5 bases and J 4 bases, leaving 14 bases between the germline ends. Unique molecular identifiers were attached to individual cDNA molecules within the library. TCRdb fed the RACE reads into MiXCR, producing one record per CDR3 protein. Altogether a few hundred thousand distinct CDR3 sequences are present, just under 6.5% being singletons, with the ten largest covering around 5.8%. The time point denotes: patch test 2, 6 weeks after DPC sensitization. Treatment of the sample: therapeutic diphenylcyclopropenone sensitization with weekly scalp DPC.

The specimen was whole blood, collected in connection with sensitization to the hapten diphenylcyclopropenone (DPC). The V gene is TRBV6-5, the J gene TRBJ1-2; tentatively, D is TRBD1 (6 bases). The source is a woman aged 18 to 35 with alopecia areata. Some clones in this sample may be carry-over from other donors' samples. The chain's CDR3 is CASSATGPVYGYTF. In DNA form, the CDR3 reads TGTGCCAGCAGTGCTACAGGGCCGGTCTATGGCTACACCTTC.